This TCR beta chain comes out of a study of T-cell memory formation after mild COVID-19. Note on this clonotype: Its antigen is currently unknown.

V lost 1 base and J 4 bases, leaving 10 bases between the germline ends. The CDR3 has 14 amino acids. Germline CDR1 reads MGHRA; CDR2 reads YSYEKL. Broader study findings: Cross-reactive memory seemingly joined, as some responding clones were found in pre-infection memory.

Using constant-segment primers, 5'RACE produced TCR alpha and TCR beta cDNA libraries carrying sample barcodes and UMIs. TCRdb reanalysed the 5' RACE reads using MiXCR and keeps one entry per CDR3 protein. Found here are about 400,000 distinct CDR3 sequences, 24% of them singletons; the top ten hold 7% to 9.5%. The J gene is TRBJ2-5, the V gene TRBV4-1; the D call may be TRBD1 or TRBD2 (5 bases each). This receptor was taken from an adult woman who had mild COVID-19 (a few samples of this study predate the infection). Cell type and time point are not known. Sequenced input: PBMCs or a T cell subset sorted from them (not recorded which). The CDR3 here is CASSQVGGPETQYF. CDR3 DNA sequence: TGCGCCAGCAGCCAAGTTGGGGGTCCAGAGACCCAGTACTTC.